The following is a T cell receptor beta chain sequence with its context. Antigen unknown. The data derive from a study of cytomegalovirus exposure and HLA in healthy donors. Both 60 Vbeta primers and 13 Jbeta primers went into the PCR. The protocol was immunoSEQ multiplex PCR, while the TCRdb copy is restricted to in-frame clones and leaves out a portion. In the table there are more than 95,000 clones, around 67% of which are singletons. Germline V CDR1 and CDR2: SEHNR, FQNEAQ (reference sequence). The CDR3 loop spans 13 amino acids. V was pared by 8 bases and J by 2 bases, with 11 bases between. Donors were ostensibly healthy at sampling, although undocumented immune exposures were probable. Study-level findings and limits: Trimming of TCR beta V- and J-genes showed a link, identified in a later analysis, to a missense DCLRE1C variant. Published work reported that the classifier diagnosed cytomegalovirus status with high specificity and sensitivity. A prior analysis recorded that most TCR beta V segments were productive about 87% or about 30% of the time.

This clonotype was obtained from a man aged 55 to 70 in good health and CMV-seropositive. This sequence joins TRBV7-9 and TRBJ2-3; a weak D match, TRBD1 (6 bases). Sequencing was carried out using PBMCs. For the CDR3, the DNA is TGTGCCAGCGCGAGACAGGACACAGATACGCAGTATTTT. Amino acids: CASARQDTDTQYF. Complete variable domain (other parts from reference TRBV7-9 and TRBJ2-3): DTGVSQNPRHKITKRGQNVTFRCDPISEHNRLYWYRQTLGQGPEFLTYFQNEAQLEKSRLLSDRFSAERPKGSFSTLEIQRTEQGDSAMYLCASARQDTDTQYFGPGTRLTVL.